These T cell receptor beta chains were read from a single sample in a study of PD-L1 blockade in urothelial cancer. The method was immunoSEQ multiplex PCR; TCRdb's version includes in-frame clones alone and lacks a portion of them. The top ten clones hold under 2% of a sample with roughly 120,000 clones, about 89% of them seen once. The sequenced sample was PBMCs, obtained around atezolizumab (anti-PD-L1) treatment. The receptors shown here come from a man aged 60 to 69 with urothelial cancer. Each CDR3 is given with its conserved first and last residue. Only some rows state a clone size, as once, few, many or a class for expanded clones.

size: -
V: TRBV4-2
J: TRBJ1-5
CDR3: CASSQKRGNHQPQHF

size: -
V: TRBV7-2
J: TRBJ2-1
CDR3: CASRGTGGDYNEQFF

size: -
V: TRBV7-2
J: TRBJ2-7
CDR3: CASSLGALVYEQYF

size: -
V: TRBV6-5
J: TRBJ1-1
CDR3: CASSYSPGQGEAFF

size: once
V: TRBV5-1
J: TRBJ2-3
CDR3: CASSPTGVSTDTQYF

size: -
V: TRBV7-8
J: TRBJ1-2
CDR3: CASTHGGGEGDGYTF

size: -
V: TRBV19
J: TRBJ1-1
CDR3: CATVTGAAEAFF

size: -
V: TRBV5-4
J: TRBJ2-1
CDR3: CASSLAGGINEQFF

size: -
V: TRBV7-9
J: TRBJ2-3
CDR3: CASSASGGNTDTQYF

size: -
V: TRBV9
J: TRBJ1-5
CDR3: CASSVGTVGDQPQHF

size: -
V: TRBV15
J: TRBJ2-7
CDR3: CATSRETGSSYEQYF

size: -
V: TRBV10-1
J: TRBJ2-7
CDR3: CASSGGLALEQYF

size: -
V: TRBV9
J: TRBJ2-2
CDR3: CASSPRDSELFF

size: -
V: TRBV11-3
J: TRBJ2-7
CDR3: CASSPGLAGAFSYEQYF

size: -
V: TRBV7-3
J: TRBJ2-5
CDR3: CASSLSQRTGKETQYF

size: -
V: TRBV4-2
J: TRBJ2-1
CDR3: CASSQVRTSGRVYNEQFF

size: few
V: TRBV5-6
J: TRBJ1-5
CDR3: CASSSGGRGWGNQPQHF

size: -
V: TRBV7-2
J: TRBJ1-5
CDR3: CASSLAGQGQPQHF

size: -
V: TRBV28
J: TRBJ1-1
CDR3: CASSSSGFGAEAFF

size: -
V: TRBV5-1
J: TRBJ2-5
CDR3: CASSLTGAGVETQYF

size: -
V: TRBV19
J: TRBJ2-1
CDR3: CASSYLFNNEQFF

size: -
V: TRBV28
J: TRBJ2-1
CDR3: CASGGSSSSNEQFF

size: -
V: TRBV9
J: TRBJ1-4
CDR3: CASSVAAGRGEKLFF

size: once
V: TRBV6-1
J: TRBJ2-7
CDR3: CASSEAQARTYEQYF

size: -
V: TRBV27
J: TRBJ2-7
CDR3: CASSMTSGRASGGYEQYF

size: -
V: TRBV28
J: TRBJ2-1
CDR3: CASSLVQDNEQFF

size: -
V: TRBV5-5
J: TRBJ1-5
CDR3: CASSQGQVRNQPQHF

size: -
V: TRBV19
J: TRBJ1-2
CDR3: CASNGLGALNYGYTF

size: -
V: TRBV15
J: TRBJ1-5
CDR3: CATTRDRGSNQPQHF

size: once
V: TRBV10-2
J: TRBJ1-4
CDR3: CASSRTGEGEKLFF

size: -
V: TRBV28
J: TRBJ2-1
CDR3: CASIESGRVSYNEQFF

size: -
V: TRBV7-8
J: TRBJ2-7
CDR3: CASSLAGQGYEQYF

size: -
V: TRBV5-8
J: TRBJ2-3
CDR3: CASSLNLAGGTDTQYF

size: -
V: TRBV28
J: TRBJ1-2
CDR3: CASSRDSAFFYGYTF

size: -
V: TRBV5-1
J: TRBJ2-7
CDR3: CASSLSGSRYEQYF

size: -
V: TRBV19
J: TRBJ1-1
CDR3: CASSTPTGAFSTEAFF

size: -
V: TRBV2
J: TRBJ1-1
CDR3: CASSEMGSYNTEAFF

size: once
V: TRBV9
J: TRBJ2-1
CDR3: CASSTPWASSYNEQFF

size: -
V: TRBV15
J: TRBJ2-1
CDR3: CATSRDVGLAYNEQFF